The next 4 T cell receptor beta chains were all read from a single sample in a study of cytomegalovirus exposure and HLA in healthy donors. Libraries were prepared by immunoSEQ multiplex PCR; TCRdb keeps only in-frame clonotypes and omits some of them. The sample holds approximately 280,000 clones, approximately 88% seen once. The sequenced material came from PBMCs. These receptor sequences come from a woman aged 18 to 35 in good health and CMV-seronegative.

J is TRBJ1-4 and V is TRBV27, with TRBD1 as a possible D gene (6 bases). Germline V gene lookup returns CDR1 MNHEY and CDR2 SMNVEV (reference sequence). This CDR3 comprises 14 residues. The V and J ends lost 4 bases and 6 bases respectively, with 12 bases between them. The CDR3 bases are TGTGCCAGCAGTTATAGGGGGGGCGATGAAAAACTGTTTTTT. This encodes CASSYRGGDEKLFF.

The rearrangement joins TRBV27 to TRBJ1-1, with 12 bases fitting TRBD1. CDR1 MNHEY and CDR2 SMNVEV come from the germline V gene (reference sequence). The V segment lost 5 bases and the J segment 4 bases; nucleotides outside the gene matches: 8. The CDR3 has 16 residues. DNA of the CDR3: TGTGCCAGCAGTCCCCGGGACAGGGGGCAGGGCACTGAAGCTTTCTTT. This codes for CASSPRDRGQGTEAFF.

V gene TRBV6-6 combines with J gene TRBJ1-4, with 7 bases fitting TRBD1. The CDR3 is made up of 14 amino acids. Germline CDR1 MNHNY, CDR2 SVGAGI (reference sequence). J lost 5 bases, V lost 7 bases, and 7 bases had no gene match. The CDR3 DNA reads as TGTGCCAGCAATGGGGGACAGTTAAATGAAAAACTGTTTTTT. Translation gives CASNGGQLNEKLFF.

This chain connects TRBV5-1 to TRBJ1-6; 10 bases match TRBD1. CDR3 length: 16 residues. J lost 9 bases, V lost 0 bases, and 6 bases had no gene match. The germline V gene encodes CDR1 SGHRS and CDR2 YFSETQ. The CDR3: CASSLATRDRGSPLHF. The CDR3 bases are TGCGCCAGCAGCTTGGCCACCCGGGACAGGGGTTCACCCCTCCACTTT.